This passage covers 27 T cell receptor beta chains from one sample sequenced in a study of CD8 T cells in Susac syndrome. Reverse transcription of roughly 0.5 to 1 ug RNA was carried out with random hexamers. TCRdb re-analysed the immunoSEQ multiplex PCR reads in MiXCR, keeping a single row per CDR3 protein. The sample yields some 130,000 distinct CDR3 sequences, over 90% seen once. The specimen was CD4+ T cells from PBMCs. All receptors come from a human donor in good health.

CDR3 protein: CASRLTGTYEQYF. In DNA, the CDR3 is TGTGCCAGCCGCCTGACAGGGACCTACGAGCAGTACTTC. The chain links TRBV2 to TRBJ2-7; 7 nucleotides agree with TRBD1. J lost 2 bases, V lost 8 bases, and 6 bases had no gene match. The CDR3 has 13 residues. CDR1 and CDR2 (germline): SNHLY, FYNNEI.

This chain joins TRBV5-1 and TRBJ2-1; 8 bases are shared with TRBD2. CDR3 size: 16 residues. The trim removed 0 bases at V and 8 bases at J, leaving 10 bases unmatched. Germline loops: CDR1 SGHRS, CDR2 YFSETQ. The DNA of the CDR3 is TGCGCCAGCAGCTTGGATGTAGCCGGGACTAGGCATGAGCAGTTCTTC. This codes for CASSLDVAGTRHEQFF. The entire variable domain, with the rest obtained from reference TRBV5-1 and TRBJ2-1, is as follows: KAGVTQTPRYLIKTRGQQVTLSCSPISGHRSVSWYQQTPGQGLQFLFEYFSETQRNKGNFPGRFSGRQFSNSRSEMNVSTLELGDSALYLCASSLDVAGTRHEQFFGPGTRLTVL.

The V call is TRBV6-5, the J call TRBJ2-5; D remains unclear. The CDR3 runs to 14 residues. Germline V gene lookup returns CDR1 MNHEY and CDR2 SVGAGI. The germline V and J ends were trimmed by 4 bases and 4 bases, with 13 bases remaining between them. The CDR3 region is CASSFRLGGETQYF. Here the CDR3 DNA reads TGTGCCAGCAGTTTCCGACTGGGCGGAGAGACCCAGTACTTC.

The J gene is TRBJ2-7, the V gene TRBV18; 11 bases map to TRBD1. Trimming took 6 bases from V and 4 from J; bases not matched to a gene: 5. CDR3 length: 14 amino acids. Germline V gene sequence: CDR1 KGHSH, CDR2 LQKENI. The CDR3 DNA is TGTGCCAGCTCCGCCGGACAGGGGGCTTACGAGCAGTACTTC. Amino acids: CASSAGQGAYEQYF.

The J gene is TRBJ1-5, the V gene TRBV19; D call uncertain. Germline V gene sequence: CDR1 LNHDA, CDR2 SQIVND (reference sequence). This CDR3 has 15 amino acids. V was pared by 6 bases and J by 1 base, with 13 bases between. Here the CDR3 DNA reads TGTGCCAGTAGCCTGTGGGGTACCAGCAATCAGCCCCAGCATTTT. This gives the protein CASSLWGTSNQPQHF.

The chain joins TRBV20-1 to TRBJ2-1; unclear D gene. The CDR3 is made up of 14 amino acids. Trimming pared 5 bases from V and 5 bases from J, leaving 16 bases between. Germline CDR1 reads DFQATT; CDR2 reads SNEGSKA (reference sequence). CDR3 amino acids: CSAPPTLVDNEQFF. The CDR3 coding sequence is TGCAGTGCTCCCCCGACCTTGGTGGACAATGAGCAGTTCTTC.

The CDR3 here is CASSLGSQSNQPQHF. DNA of the CDR3: TGTGCCAGCAGTCTGGGCAGCCAAAGCAATCAGCCCCAGCATTTT. The chain carries TRBV28 and TRBJ1-5, with D unresolved. The CDR3 extends over 15 amino acids. The V gene's germline CDR1 is MDHEN and CDR2 SYDVKM. V was trimmed by 5 bases and J by 1 base, leaving 12 bases between them.

The CDR3 region is CASSPLPQKYEQYF. In DNA form, the CDR3 reads TGTGCCAGCAGCCCCCTTCCCCAAAAGTACGAGCAGTACTTC. The rearrangement links TRBV9 to TRBJ2-7; D gene unclear. This CDR3 comprises 14 residues. CDR1 SGDLS and CDR2 YYNGEE come from the germline V gene. V lost 4 bases and J lost 4, with 15 bases in between.

Here the CDR3 DNA reads TGTGCCAGCAGACAGGGATTAAGCCGGGATACGCAGTATTTT. Protein: CASRQGLSRDTQYF. The chain couples TRBV28 to TRBJ2-3, with D perhaps matching TRBD1 (6 bases). The CDR3 sequence is 14 residues long. V was trimmed by 6 bases and J by 6 bases, leaving 16 bases between them. CDR1 and CDR2 (germline): MDHEN, SYDVKM. The whole variable domain, filled in from reference TRBV28 and TRBJ2-3, reads DVKVTQSSRYLVKRTGEKVFLECVQDMDHENMFWYRQDPGLGLRLIYFSYDVKMKEKGDIPEGYSVSREKKERFSLILESASTNQTSMYLCASRQGLSRDTQYFGPGTRLTVL.

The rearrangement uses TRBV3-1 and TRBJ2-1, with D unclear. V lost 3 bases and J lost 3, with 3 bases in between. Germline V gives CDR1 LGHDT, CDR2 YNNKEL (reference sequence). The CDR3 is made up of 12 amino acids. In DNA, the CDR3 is TGTGCCAGCAGCCAGGGCTACAATGAGCAGTTCTTC. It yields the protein CASSQGYNEQFF.

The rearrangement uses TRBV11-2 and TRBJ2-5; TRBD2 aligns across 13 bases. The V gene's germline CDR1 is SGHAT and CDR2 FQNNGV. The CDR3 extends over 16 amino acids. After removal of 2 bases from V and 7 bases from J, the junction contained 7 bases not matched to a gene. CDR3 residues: CASSLITSGRVTTQYF. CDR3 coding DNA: TGTGCCAGCAGCTTAATAACTAGCGGGAGGGTAACGACCCAGTACTTC.

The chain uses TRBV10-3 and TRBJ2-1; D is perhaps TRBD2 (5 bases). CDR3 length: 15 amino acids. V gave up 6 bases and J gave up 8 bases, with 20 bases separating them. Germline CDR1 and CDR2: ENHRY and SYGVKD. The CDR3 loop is CAIRDPSLLRDEQFF. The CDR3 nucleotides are TGTGCCATCAGAGACCCTAGCCTCCTCCGGGATGAGCAGTTCTTC.

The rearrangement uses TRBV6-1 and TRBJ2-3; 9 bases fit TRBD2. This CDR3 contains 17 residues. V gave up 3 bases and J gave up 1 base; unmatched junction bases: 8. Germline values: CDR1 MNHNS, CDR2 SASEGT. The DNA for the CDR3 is TGTGCCAGCAGTGACCCCTATGCGGGAGGGGGCACAGATACGCAGTATTTT. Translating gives CASSDPYAGGGTDTQYF.

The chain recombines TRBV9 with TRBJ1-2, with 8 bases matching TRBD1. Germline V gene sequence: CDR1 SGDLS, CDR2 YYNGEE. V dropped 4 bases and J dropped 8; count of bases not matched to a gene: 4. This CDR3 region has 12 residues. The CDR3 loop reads CASSLGTGGYTF. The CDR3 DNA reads TGTGCCAGCAGCCTTGGGACAGGAGGCTACACCTTC. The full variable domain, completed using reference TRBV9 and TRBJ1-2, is DSGVTQTPKHLITATGQRVTLRCSPRSGDLSVYWYQQSLDQGLQFLIQYYNGEERAKGNILERFSAQQFPDLHSELNLSSLELGDSALYFCASSLGTGGYTFGSGTRLTVV.

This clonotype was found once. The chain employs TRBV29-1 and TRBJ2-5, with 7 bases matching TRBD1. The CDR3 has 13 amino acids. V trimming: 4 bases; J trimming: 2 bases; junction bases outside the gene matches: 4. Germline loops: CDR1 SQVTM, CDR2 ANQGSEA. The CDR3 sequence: CSVGGTVQETQYF. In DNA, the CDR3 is TGCAGCGTTGGGGGGACAGTACAAGAGACCCAGTACTTC.

The CDR3 bases are TGTGCCAGCAGATCTAGCGGTACCTACAATGAGCAGTTCTTC. This codes for CASRSSGTYNEQFF. The V call is TRBV27, the J call TRBJ2-1, with 7 bases matching TRBD2. The CDR3 totals 14 residues. The germline CDR1 and CDR2 sequences are MNHEY and SMNVEV (reference sequence). The junction had 4 bases not matched to a gene; V was cut back by 6 bases and J by 2 bases.

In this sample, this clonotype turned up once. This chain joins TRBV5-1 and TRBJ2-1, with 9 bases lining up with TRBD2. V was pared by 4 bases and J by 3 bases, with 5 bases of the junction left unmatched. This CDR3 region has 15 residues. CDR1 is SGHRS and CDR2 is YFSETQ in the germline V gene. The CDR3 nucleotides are TGCGCCAGCAGCCCGACTAGCGGAAACTACAATGAGCAGTTCTTC. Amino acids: CASSPTSGNYNEQFF.

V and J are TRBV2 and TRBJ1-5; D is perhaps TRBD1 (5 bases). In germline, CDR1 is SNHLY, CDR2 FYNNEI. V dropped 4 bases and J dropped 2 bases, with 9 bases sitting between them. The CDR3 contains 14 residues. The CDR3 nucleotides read TGTGCCAGCAGTGTACTGGGGGGCAATCAGCCCCAGCATTTT. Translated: CASSVLGGNQPQHF. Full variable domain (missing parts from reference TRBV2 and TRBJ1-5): EPEVTQTPSHQVTQMGQEVILRCVPISNHLYFYWYRQILGQKVEFLVSFYNNEISEKSEIFDDQFSVERPDGSNFTLKIRSTKLEDSAMYFCASSVLGGNQPQHFGDGTRLSIL.

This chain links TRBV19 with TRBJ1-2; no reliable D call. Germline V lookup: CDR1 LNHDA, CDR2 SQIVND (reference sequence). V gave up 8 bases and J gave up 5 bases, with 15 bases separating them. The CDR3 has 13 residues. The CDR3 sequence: CASQTRIVYGYTF. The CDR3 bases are TGTGCCAGTCAAACTCGAATTGTGTATGGCTACACCTTC.

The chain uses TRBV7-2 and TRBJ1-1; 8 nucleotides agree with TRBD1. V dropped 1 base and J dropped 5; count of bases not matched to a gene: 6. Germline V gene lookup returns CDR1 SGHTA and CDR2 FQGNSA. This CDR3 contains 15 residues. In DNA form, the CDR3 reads TGTGCCAGCAGCTTAGATCTCCGACAGGGGACTGAAGCTTTCTTT. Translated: CASSLDLRQGTEAFF.

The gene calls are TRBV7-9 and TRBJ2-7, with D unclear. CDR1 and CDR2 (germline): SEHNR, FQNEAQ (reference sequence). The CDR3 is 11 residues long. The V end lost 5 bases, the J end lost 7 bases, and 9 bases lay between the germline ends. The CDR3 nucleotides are TGTGCCAGCAGCAACAACAAAGAGCAGTACTTC. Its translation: CASSNNKEQYF.

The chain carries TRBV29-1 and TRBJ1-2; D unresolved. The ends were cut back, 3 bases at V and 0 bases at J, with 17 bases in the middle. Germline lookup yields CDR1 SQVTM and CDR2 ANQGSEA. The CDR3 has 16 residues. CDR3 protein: CSVEVGGRRANYGYTF. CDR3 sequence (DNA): TGCAGCGTTGAGGTCGGAGGGAGAAGAGCTAACTATGGCTACACCTTC.

In DNA form, the CDR3 reads TGTGCCAGCCGAGAGACAGGGGCCGACTACACCTTC. This gives the protein CASRETGADYTF. The chain recombines TRBV3-1 with TRBJ1-2; 8 bases are shared with TRBD1. CDR1 LGHDT and CDR2 YNNKEL come from the germline V gene (reference sequence). With V trimmed by 8 bases and J by 10 bases, 9 bases remained unmatched. The CDR3 length is 12 residues.

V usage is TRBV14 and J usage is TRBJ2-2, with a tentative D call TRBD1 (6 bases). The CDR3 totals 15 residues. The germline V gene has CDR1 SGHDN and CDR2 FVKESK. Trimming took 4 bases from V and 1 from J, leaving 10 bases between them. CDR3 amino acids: CASSRTDRNTGELFF. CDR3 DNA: TGTGCCAGCAGCCGAACGGACAGGAACACCGGGGAGCTGTTTTTT.

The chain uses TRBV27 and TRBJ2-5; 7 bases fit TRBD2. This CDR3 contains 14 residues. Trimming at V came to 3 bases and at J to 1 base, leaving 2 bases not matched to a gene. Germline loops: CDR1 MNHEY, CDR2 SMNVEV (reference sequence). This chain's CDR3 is CASSFAGVQETQYF. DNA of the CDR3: TGTGCCAGCAGTTTCGCGGGAGTCCAAGAGACCCAGTACTTC.

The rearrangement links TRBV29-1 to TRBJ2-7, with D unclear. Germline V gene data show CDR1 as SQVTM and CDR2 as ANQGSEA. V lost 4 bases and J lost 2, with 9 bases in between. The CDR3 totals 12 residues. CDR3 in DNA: TGCAGCGTTGCTGTAGGAACCTACGAGCAGTACTTC. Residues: CSVAVGTYEQYF.

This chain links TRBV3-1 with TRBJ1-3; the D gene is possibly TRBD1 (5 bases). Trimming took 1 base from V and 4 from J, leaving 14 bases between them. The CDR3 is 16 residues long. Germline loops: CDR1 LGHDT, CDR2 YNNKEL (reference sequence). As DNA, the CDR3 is TGTGCCAGCAGCCAAGTGCAGGCAGGGCTGGGAAACACCATATATTTT. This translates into CASSQVQAGLGNTIYF.